This TCR beta chain was captured by sequencing in a study of PD-1 blockade in classical Hodgkin lymphoma. CDR1 is SGHRS and CDR2 is YFSETQ in the germline V gene. The CDR3 has 15 amino acids. After removal of 4 bases from V and 4 bases from J, the junction contained 4 bases not matched to a gene. Indicated time point: newly diagnosed, previously untreated cHL patient sample. Starting with thawed PBMCs, CD4+ T cells were purified by magnetic negative selection. The repertoire was sequenced with immunoSEQ multiplex PCR; TCRdb's copy has only in-frame clones and lacks some. The sample has tens of thousands of clones; 85% to 95% are singletons.

Material: CD4+ T cells from blood. The origin of this receptor is a human donor with classical Hodgkin lymphoma. The chain employs TRBV5-1 and TRBJ2-3, with TRBD1 identical over 12 bases. The CDR3 sequence: CASSAGTGGADTQYF. Written as DNA, the CDR3 is TGCGCCAGCAGCGCAGGGACAGGGGGCGCAGATACGCAGTATTTT.